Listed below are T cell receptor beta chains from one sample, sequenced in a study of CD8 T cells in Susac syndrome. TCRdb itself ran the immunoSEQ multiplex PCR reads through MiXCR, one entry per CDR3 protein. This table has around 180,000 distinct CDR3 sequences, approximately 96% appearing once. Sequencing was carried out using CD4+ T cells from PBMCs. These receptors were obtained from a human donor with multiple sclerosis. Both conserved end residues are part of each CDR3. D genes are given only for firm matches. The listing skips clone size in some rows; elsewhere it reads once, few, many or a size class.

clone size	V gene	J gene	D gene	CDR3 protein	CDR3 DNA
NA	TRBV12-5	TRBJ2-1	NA	CASGLFREQFF	TGTGCTAGTGGTTTGTTCCGTGAGCAGTTCTTC
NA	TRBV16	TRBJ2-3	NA	CASSDSPDTQYF	TGTGCCAGCAGCGACAGTCCAGATACGCAGTATTTT
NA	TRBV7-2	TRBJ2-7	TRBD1	CASSLSAGGYEQYF	TGTGCCAGCAGCTTATCAGCAGGGGGCTACGAGCAGTACTTC
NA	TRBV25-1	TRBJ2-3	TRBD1	CASSEKTDRASTDTQYF	TGTGCCAGCAGTGAAAAAACAGACAGGGCCAGCACAGATACGCAGTATTTT
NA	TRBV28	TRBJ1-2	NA	CASSLSLPGGYTF	TGTGCCAGCAGTTTATCTCTCCCTGGGGGCTACACCTTC
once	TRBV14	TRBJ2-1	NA	CASSQGREEGYNEQFF	TGTGCCAGCAGCCAAGGGAGGGAGGAAGGATACAATGAGCAGTTCTTC
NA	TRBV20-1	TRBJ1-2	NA	CSAARKDYGYTF	TGCAGTGCCGCTAGGAAAGACTATGGCTACACCTTC
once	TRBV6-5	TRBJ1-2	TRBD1	CASSYTGQGYGYTF	TGTGCCAGCAGTTACACGGGACAGGGCTATGGCTACACCTTC
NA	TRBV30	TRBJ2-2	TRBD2	CAWRIGLALGSGELFF	TGTGCCTGGAGAATAGGACTAGCCCTAGGTTCCGGGGAGCTGTTTTTT
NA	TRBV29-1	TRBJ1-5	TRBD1	CSAQTGASNQPQHF	TGCAGCGCCCAGACAGGGGCTAGCAATCAGCCCCAGCATTTT
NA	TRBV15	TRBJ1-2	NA	CATSSGTYGYTF	TGTGCCACCAGCTCAGGAACCTATGGCTACACCTTC
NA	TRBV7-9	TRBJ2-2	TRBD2	CASSLSGLAANTGELFF	TGTGCCAGCAGCTTAAGCGGGCTAGCGGCGAACACCGGGGAGCTGTTTTTT
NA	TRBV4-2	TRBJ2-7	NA	CASSQGHGGSYEQYF	TGTGCCAGCAGCCAAGGTCATGGAGGCTCCTACGAGCAGTACTTC
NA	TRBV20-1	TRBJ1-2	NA	CSAPPYTKGYGYTF	TGCAGTGCTCCACCCTATACTAAGGGCTATGGCTACACCTTC
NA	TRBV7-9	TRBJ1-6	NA	CASSLSRQSNSPLHF	TGTGCCAGCAGCTTATCCCGCCAGTCCAATTCACCCCTCCACTTT